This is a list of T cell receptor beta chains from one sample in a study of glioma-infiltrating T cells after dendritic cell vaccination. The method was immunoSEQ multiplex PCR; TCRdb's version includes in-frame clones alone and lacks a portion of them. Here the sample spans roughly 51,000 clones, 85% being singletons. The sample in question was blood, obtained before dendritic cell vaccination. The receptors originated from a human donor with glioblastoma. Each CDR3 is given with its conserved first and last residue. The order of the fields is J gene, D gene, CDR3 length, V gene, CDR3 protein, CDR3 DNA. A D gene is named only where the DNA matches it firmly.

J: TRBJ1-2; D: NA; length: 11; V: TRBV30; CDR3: CAWSAGHGYTF; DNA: TGTGCCTGGAGCGCAGGGCATGGCTACACCTTC
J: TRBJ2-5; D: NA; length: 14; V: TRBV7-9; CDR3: CASSSPPPISTQYF; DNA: TGTGCCAGCAGTTCCCCGCCCCCTATATCGACCCAGTACTTC
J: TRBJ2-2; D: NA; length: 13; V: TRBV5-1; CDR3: CASKPPSTGELFF; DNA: TGCGCCAGCAAGCCGCCATCCACCGGGGAGCTGTTTTTT
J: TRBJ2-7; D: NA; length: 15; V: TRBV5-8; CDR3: CASSLLVPSSYEQYF; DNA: TGTGCCAGCAGCTTGTTGGTTCCGAGTTCCTACGAGCAGTACTTC
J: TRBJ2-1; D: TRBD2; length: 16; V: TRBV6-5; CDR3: CASSYSIAGGKNEQFF; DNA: TGTGCCAGCAGTTACTCGATAGCGGGAGGTAAGAATGAGCAGTTCTTC
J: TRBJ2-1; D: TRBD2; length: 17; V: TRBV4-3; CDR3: CASSQNSGVSGRNEQFF; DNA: TGCGCCAGCAGCCAGAATTCGGGCGTGAGCGGGAGAAATGAGCAGTTCTTC
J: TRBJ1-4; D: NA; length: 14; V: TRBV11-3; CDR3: CASTGPSTNEKLFF; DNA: TGTGCCAGCACAGGGCCCTCAACTAATGAAAAACTGTTTTTT
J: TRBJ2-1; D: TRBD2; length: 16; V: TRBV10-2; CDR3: CASSDGWSGRFNEQFF; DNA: TGCGCCAGCAGTGATGGATGGAGCGGGAGATTCAATGAGCAGTTCTTC
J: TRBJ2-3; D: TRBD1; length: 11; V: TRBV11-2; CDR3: CASSLVGQAHF; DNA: TGTGCCAGCAGCTTGGTTGGACAGGCACATTTT
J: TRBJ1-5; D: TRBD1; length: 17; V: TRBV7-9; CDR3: CASSLSPGGRRYQPQHF; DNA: TGTGCCAGCAGCTTGAGTCCAGGGGGCCGGAGGTATCAGCCCCAGCATTTT
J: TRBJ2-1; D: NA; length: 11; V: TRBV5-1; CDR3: CASSLGPWQFF; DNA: TGCGCCAGCAGCTTGGGTCCCTGGCAGTTCTTC
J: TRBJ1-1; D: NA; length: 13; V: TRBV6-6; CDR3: CASSPPGIAEAFF; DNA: TGTGCCAGCAGCCCCCCAGGGATTGCTGAAGCTTTCTTT
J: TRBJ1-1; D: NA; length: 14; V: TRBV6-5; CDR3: CASSPTGRGGEAFF; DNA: TGTGCCAGCAGTCCTACGGGGCGGGGAGGAGAAGCTTTCTTT
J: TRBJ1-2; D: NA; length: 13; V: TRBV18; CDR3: CASSQEINYGYTF; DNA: TGTGCCAGCTCTCAAGAGATTAACTATGGCTACACCTTC
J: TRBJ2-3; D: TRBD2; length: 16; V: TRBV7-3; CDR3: CASSLYSLAGTDTQYF; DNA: TGTGCCAGCAGCTTATATTCCCTAGCGGGGACGGATACGCAGTATTTT